Here is one T cell receptor beta chain with its context. Produced via immunoSEQ multiplex PCR; TCRdb's table is partial and in-frame only. The sample comprises fewer than 200,000 clones, about 80% of which are singletons, and about 20% rests with the top ten. The data belong to a study of blood T cell repertoires in COVID-19. Whole-study context: COVID-19 samples from acute and convalescent phases originated in the United States, Italy and Spain.

Germline values: CDR1 SGHAT, CDR2 FQNNGV. The CDR3 loop spans 15 amino acids. V was pared by 2 bases and J by 2 bases, with 1 base of the junction left unmatched. The chain employs TRBV11-2 and TRBJ2-7; 12 bases map to TRBD2. Sequenced: peripheral blood. This TCR was recovered from a woman of 80 years or more with acute or convalescent COVID-19. The DNA for the CDR3 is TGTGCCAGCAGCTTACTAGCGGGAGGGCCCTACGAGCAGTACTTC. Amino acid sequence: CASSLLAGGPYEQYF.